The present T cell receptor (beta chain) was sequenced within a study of blood T cell repertoires in COVID-19. At the level of the study: Italy, Spain and the United States were the sources of the convalescent and acute COVID-19 samples. The cDNA or gDNA used as material had been derived from T cells, B-cell-depleted T cells, or PBMCs.

The authors' processing: Reference gene primers were amplified, and this amplification served to estimate nucleated cell counts. Profiled with immunoSEQ multiplex PCR; TCRdb holds only in-frame clones, not every one. V and J calls and clone size are given by that table; D and trimming were obtained from the DNA. The data contain 48,000 or so clones, 70% to 90% of them seen just once; the ten biggest clones take up around 2.6%. The Seattle site enrolled patients during active infection and followed them longitudinally. V was trimmed by 7 bases and J by 0 bases, leaving 15 bases between them. The CDR3 totals 15 residues. The germline CDR1 and CDR2 sequences are MNHEY and SVGAGI.

The J gene is TRBJ1-2, the V gene TRBV6-5, with a possible D match to TRBD1 (6 bases). The sequenced sample consisted of peripheral blood. This sequence originates from a woman of 80 years or more with COVID-19, enrolled during active disease. The CDR3 DNA reads TGTGCCAGCACCCAGGTGGGACAAGCTAACTATGGCTACACCTTC. It encodes CASTQVGQANYGYTF.